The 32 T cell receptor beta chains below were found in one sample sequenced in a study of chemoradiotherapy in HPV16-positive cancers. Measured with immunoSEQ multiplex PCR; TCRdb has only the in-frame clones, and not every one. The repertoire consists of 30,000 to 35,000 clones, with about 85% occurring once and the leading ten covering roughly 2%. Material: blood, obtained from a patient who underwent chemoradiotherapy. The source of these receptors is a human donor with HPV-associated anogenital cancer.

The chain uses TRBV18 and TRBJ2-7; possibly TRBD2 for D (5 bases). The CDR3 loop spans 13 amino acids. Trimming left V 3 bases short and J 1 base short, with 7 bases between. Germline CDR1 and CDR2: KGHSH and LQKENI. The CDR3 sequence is CASSPAGSYEQYF. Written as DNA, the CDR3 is TGTGCCAGCTCACCGGCGGGTTCCTACGAGCAGTACTTC.

CDR3 loop: CASRDPSLGNYEQYF. In DNA form, the CDR3 reads TGTGCCAGTAGGGACCCGTCCCTAGGGAACTACGAGCAGTACTTC. The V gene is TRBV6-5, the J gene TRBJ2-7; possibly TRBD1 or TRBD2 for D (5 bases each). The CDR3 covers 15 residues. The germline gives CDR1 MNHEY, CDR2 SVGAGI. With 9 bases removed from V and 3 bases from J, the gap between germline ends came to 21 bases.

CDR3 region: CASSQEGGLRLLEQYF. The CDR3 nucleotides are TGCGCCAGCAGCCAAGAAGGCGGACTGAGGCTCCTCGAGCAGTACTTC. The rearrangement joins TRBV4-1 to TRBJ2-7, with a weak D call TRBD2 (5 bases). The germline V and J ends were trimmed by 0 bases and 6 bases, with 18 bases remaining between them. CDR3 length equals 16 residues. CDR1 and CDR2 (germline): MGHRA, YSYEKL.

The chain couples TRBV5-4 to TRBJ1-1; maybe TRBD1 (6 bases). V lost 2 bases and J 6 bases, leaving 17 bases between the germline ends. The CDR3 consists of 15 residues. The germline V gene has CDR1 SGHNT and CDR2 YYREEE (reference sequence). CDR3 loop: CASSFMDSSSPEAFF. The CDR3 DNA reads TGTGCCAGCAGCTTCATGGACAGTAGTTCGCCTGAAGCTTTCTTT.

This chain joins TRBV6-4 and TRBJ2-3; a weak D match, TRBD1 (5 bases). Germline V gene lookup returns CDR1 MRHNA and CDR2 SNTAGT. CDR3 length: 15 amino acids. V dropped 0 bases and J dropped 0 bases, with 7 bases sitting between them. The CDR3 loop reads CASSDSGQSTDTQYF. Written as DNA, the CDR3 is TGTGCCAGCAGTGACTCGGGGCAGAGCACAGATACGCAGTATTTT.

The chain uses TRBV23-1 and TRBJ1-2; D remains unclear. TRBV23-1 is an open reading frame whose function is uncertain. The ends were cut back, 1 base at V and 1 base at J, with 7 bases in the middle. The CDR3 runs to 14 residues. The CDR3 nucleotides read TGCGCCAGCAGTCAATTTATCAGTAACTATGGCTACACCTTC. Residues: CASSQFISNYGYTF.

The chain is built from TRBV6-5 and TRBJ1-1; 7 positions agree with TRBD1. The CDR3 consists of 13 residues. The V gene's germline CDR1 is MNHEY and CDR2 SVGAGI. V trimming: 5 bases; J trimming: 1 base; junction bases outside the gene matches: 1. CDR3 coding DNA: TGTGCCAGCAGTAGGGGGCGGAACACTGAAGCTTTCTTT. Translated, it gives CASSRGRNTEAFF.

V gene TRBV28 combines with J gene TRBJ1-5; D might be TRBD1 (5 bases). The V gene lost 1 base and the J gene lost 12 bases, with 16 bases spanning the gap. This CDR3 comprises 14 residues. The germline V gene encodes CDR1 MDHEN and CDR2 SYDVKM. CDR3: CASSLLGLHANQHF. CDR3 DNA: TGTGCCAGCAGTTTATTGGGGCTCCATGCCAACCAGCATTTT.

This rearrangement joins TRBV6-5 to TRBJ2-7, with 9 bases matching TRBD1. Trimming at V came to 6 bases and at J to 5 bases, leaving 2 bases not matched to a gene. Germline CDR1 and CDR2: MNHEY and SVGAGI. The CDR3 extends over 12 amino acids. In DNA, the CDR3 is TGTGCCAGCAGAGACAGGGGGAACGAGCAGTACTTC. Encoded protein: CASRDRGNEQYF.

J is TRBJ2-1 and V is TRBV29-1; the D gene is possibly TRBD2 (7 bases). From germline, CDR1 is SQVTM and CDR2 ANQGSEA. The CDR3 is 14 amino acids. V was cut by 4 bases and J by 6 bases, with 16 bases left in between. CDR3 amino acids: CSVVRGGGPNEQFF. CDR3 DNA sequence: TGCAGCGTTGTGCGCGGGGGCGGCCCCAATGAGCAGTTCTTC.

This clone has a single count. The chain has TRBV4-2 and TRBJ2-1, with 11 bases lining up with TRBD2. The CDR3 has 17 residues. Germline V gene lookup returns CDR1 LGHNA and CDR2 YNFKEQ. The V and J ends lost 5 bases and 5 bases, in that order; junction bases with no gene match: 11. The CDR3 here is CASSSNSGTSGNNEQFF. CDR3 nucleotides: TGTGCCAGCAGCTCCAATTCCGGGACTAGCGGTAACAATGAGCAGTTCTTC.

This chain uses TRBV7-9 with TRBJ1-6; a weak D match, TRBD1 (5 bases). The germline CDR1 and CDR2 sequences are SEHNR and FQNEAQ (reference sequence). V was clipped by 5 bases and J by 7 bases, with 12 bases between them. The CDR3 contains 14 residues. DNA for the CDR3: TGTGCCAGCAGCCCCACAGGCCTCAATTCACCCCTCCACTTT. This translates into CASSPTGLNSPLHF.

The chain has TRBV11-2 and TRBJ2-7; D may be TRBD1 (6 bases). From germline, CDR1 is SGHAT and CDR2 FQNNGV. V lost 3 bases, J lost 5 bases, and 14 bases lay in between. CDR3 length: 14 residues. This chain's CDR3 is CASSLNSGENEQYF. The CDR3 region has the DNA TGTGCCAGCAGCTTGAACTCAGGGGAGAACGAGCAGTACTTC.

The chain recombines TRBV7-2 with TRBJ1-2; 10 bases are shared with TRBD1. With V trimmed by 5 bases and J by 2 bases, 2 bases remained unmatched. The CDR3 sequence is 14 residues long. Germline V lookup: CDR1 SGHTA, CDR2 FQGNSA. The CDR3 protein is CASSPDRGNYGYTF. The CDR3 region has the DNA TGTGCCAGCAGCCCGGACAGGGGGAACTATGGCTACACCTTC.

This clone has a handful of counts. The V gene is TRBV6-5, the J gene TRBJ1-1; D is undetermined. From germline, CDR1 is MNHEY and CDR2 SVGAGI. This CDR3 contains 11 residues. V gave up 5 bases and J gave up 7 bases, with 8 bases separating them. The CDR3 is CASSSELEAFF. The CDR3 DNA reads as TGTGCCAGCAGTAGTGAACTTGAAGCTTTCTTT.

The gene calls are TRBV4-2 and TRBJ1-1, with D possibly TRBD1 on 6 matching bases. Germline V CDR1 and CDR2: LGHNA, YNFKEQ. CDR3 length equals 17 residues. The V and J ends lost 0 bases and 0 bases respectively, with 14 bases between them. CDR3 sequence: CASSQDHRDGMNTEAFF. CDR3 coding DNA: TGTGCCAGCAGCCAAGATCACAGGGATGGCATGAACACTGAAGCTTTCTTT.

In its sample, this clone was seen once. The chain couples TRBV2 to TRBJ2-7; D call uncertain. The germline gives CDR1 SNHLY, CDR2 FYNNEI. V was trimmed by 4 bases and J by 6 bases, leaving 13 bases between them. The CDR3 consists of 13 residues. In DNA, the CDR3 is TGTGCCAGCAGTGCGGGCAGTCCGTCCGAGCAGTACTTC. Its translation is CASSAGSPSEQYF.

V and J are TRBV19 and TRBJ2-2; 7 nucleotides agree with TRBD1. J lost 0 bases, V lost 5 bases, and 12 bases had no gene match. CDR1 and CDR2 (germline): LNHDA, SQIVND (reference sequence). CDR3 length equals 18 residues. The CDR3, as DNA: TGTGCCAGTAGTTTATATTGGACAGGAACGTCGAACACCGGGGAGCTGTTTTTT. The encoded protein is CASSLYWTGTSNTGELFF.

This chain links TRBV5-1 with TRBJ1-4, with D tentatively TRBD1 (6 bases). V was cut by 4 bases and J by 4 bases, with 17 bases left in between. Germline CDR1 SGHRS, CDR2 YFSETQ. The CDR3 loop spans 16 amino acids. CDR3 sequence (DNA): TGCGCCAGCAGCGGACAAGGGGACAAACTTAATGAAAAACTGTTTTTT. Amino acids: CASSGQGDKLNEKLFF.

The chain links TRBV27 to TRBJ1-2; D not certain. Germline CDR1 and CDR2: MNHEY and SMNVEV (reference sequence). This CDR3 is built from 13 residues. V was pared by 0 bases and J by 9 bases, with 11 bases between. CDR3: CASSLSRQTSYTF. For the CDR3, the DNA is TGTGCCAGCAGTTTATCTAGGCAGACGAGCTACACCTTC.

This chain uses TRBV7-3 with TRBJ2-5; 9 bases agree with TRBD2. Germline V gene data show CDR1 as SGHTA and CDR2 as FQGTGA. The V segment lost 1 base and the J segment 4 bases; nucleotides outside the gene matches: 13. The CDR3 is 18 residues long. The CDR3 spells CASSLRSPQAGGRETQYF. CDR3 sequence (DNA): TGTGCCAGCAGCTTAAGGTCCCCCCAGGCGGGGGGGAGAGAGACCCAGTACTTC.

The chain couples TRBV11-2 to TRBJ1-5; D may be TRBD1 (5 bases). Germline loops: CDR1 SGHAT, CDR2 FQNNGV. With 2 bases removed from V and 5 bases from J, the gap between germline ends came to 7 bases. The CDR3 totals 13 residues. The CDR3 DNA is TGTGCCAGCAGCTTAACAGGCCATCAGCCCCAGCATTTT. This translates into CASSLTGHQPQHF.

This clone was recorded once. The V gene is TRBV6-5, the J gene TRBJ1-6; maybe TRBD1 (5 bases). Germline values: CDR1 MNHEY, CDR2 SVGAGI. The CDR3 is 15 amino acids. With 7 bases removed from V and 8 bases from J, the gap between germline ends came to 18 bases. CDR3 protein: CASIKPGRIDSPLHF. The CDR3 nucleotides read TGTGCCAGCATAAAACCGGGACGGATTGATTCACCCCTCCACTTT.

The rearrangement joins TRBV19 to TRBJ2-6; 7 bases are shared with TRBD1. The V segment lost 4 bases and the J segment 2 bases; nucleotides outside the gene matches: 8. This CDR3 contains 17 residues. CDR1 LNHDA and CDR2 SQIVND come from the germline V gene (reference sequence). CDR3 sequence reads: CASSNGDRVAGANVLTF. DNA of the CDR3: TGTGCCAGTAGTAACGGCGACAGGGTGGCTGGGGCCAACGTCCTGACTTTC.

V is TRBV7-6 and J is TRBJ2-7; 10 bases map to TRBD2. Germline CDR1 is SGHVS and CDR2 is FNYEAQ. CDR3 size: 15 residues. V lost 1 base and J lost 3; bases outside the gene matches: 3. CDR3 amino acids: CASSLVTSGNYEQYF. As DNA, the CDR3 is TGTGCCAGCAGCTTAGTAACTAGCGGGAACTACGAGCAGTACTTC. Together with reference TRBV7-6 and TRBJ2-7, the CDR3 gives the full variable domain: GAGVSQSPRYKVTKRGQDVALRCDPISGHVSLYWYRQALGQGPEFLTYFNYEAQQDKSGLPNDRFSAERPEGSISTLTIQRTEQRDSAMYRCASSLVTSGNYEQYFGPGTRLTVT.

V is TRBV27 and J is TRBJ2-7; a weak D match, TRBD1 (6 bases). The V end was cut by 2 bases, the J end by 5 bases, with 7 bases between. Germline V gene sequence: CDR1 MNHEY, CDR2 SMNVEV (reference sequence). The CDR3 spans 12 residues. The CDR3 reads CASSLKGDEQYF. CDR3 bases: TGTGCCAGCAGTTTAAAGGGGGACGAGCAGTACTTC.

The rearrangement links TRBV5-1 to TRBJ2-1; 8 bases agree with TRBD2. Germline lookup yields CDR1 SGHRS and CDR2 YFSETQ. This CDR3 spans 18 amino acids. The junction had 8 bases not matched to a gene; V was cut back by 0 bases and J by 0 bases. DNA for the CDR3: TGCGCCAGCAGCTTGGCCGGCGGGGGGACTAGCTCCTACAATGAGCAGTTCTTC. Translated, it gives CASSLAGGGTSSYNEQFF.

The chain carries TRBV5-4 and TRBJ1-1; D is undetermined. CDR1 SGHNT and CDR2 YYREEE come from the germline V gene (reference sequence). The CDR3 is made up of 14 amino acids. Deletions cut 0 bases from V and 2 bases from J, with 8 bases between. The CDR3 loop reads CASSLAGPNTEAFF. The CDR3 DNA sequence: TGTGCCAGCAGCTTGGCCGGGCCCAACACTGAAGCTTTCTTT.

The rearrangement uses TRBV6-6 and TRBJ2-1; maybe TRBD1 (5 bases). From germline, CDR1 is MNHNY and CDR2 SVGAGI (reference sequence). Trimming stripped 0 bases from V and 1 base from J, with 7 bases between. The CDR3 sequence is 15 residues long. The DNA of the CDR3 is TGTGCCAGCAGTTACTCCCAGGGTTCCTACAATGAGCAGTTCTTC. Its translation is CASSYSQGSYNEQFF.

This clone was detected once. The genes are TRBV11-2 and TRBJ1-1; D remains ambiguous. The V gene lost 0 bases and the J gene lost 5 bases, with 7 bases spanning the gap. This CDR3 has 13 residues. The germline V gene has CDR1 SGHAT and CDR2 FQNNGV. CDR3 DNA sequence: TGTGCCAGCAGCTTAGAGCGGGGAACTGAAGCTTTCTTT. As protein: CASSLERGTEAFF.

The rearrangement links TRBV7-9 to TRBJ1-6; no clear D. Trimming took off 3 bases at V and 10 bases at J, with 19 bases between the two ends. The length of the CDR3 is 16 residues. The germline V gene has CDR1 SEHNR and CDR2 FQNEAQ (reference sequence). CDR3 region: CASSFEATARRSPLHF. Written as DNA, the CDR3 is TGTGCCAGCAGCTTTGAGGCAACTGCGAGGCGATCACCCCTCCACTTT.

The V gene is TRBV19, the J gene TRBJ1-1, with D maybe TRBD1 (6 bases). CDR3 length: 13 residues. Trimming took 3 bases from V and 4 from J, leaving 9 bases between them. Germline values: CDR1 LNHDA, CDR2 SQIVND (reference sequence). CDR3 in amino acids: CASSIQGSTEAFF. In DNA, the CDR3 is TGTGCCAGTAGTATTCAGGGGTCCACTGAAGCTTTCTTT.